This TCR beta chain was profiled in a study of T cells in Graves' hyperthyroidism and ophthalmopathy (dated by TCRdb to the late 2010s). A note on the overall study: Peripheral blood was sampled at the time of initial diagnosis, prior to any treatment. To identify TCR V-J signatures that set the groups apart, the researchers used a discovery cohort of 100 or so patients, made up of 40 to 45 with Graves' ophthalmopathy and about 60 with stable Graves' hyperthyroidism. For training and testing, the 100 or so patients in the discovery cohort were randomly divided in a 7:3 ratio. The paper reports TCR Vbeta CDR3 sequencing of about 140 peripheral blood samples: under 45 ophthalmopathy, 75 to 80 hyperthyroidism and roughly 17 progressor patients. After blood sampling, hyperthyroidism patients were treated with methimazole at a starting dose of 30 mg daily, and ophthalmopathy patients were treated with high-dose intravenous methylprednisolone. Whether ophthalmopathy could be predicted prospectively was tested in an independent validation cohort made up of approximately 19 hyperthyroidism patients plus 17 patients who later progressed to ophthalmopathy. Thyroid tissue and blood T-cell repertoires from about 6 Graves' hyperthyroidism patients were also compared in the study. Overall study outcomes, separate from this receptor: Sample size was not statistically predetermined, and blinding of investigators to group allocation was not performed. In validation, the model predicted progression to ophthalmopathy a median of about 6 months before onset, with approximately 70% sensitivity and 72.22% specificity. A 13 V-J signature model separated ophthalmopathy from stable hyperthyroidism, with around 90% sensitivity and just under 84% specificity in cross-validation and 80%/75% in testing. Blood samples also contained most of the expanded thyroid clonotypes (frequency above 0.001), which suggests that blood repertoires may reflect thyroid immune responses.

Amplification of TCR beta CDR3 regions was carried out from RNA transcripts. The TCR CDR3 was subjected to a first round of RT-PCR using the HTBI primer set and the Qiagen OneStep RT-PCR kit. Libraries were constructed in a second round of multiplex PCR, after which size selection and purification were performed. The libraries were sequenced on an Illumina HiSeq2000 using paired-end 100 bp reads. Processing in the source paper ran as follows. SOAPnuke was used to process the raw data, throwing out any read that contained adapters or uncalled bases, had a mean Phred below 15, or lacked an exact constant-primer or identifier match. High-quality paired reads were merged using COPE v1.2.5, and each unique nucleotide sequence was defined as a clonotype. MiTCR v1.1 was used to align the clonotypes against IMGT TRBV, TRBD and TRBJ reference segments. The analysis was restricted to V-J combinations with a frequency above 0.0001, which together covered just over 99% of the repertoires. A TCS score was defined as the ratio of F50 (clonal expansion) to E x V (chaos), with BLOSUM62-based TCRdist applied between CDR3 peptides within each V-J. Welch's t-statistics and random forest reduced 500 to 550 V-J features to some 14, which were used in a naive Bayes classifier (R e1071). TCRdb handled the public reads itself, with Q25 trimming in fastp and clone calling in MiXCR, and kept productive beta chains. A single entry per CDR3 protein holds the most common genes and DNA from its merged rows. These V and J calls originate from TCRdb's pipeline instead of the authors' own analysis. The sample table holds 450,000 to 650,000 distinct CDR3 sequences, of which around 20% were seen once. The ten largest clones add up to approximately 26% of the sample.

There are many counts of this clonotype. The antigen it binds to is not known. Base qualities are not recorded, but no much larger clone differs from it by a single base. Stable Graves' hyperthyroidism was defined as no progression to ophthalmopathy during 18 months of follow-up. Hyperthyroidism patients were newly diagnosed, with disease duration under 2 months, and aged 18 to 65 years. The study excluded patients with uncontrolled infections, other autoimmune diseases, pregnancy or lactation. Diagnoses relied on clinical symptoms, serum thyroxine and TRAb, thyroid ultrasound and orbital computed tomography. PBMCs were separated from around 9.1 ml of fresh peripheral blood using Ficoll-Paque density gradient centrifugation. Total RNA was extracted with Trizol reagent, and quality was checked on an Agilent 2100 Bioanalyzer. Specimen: blood. The TCR was taken from a man aged 18 to 29 with Graves' hyperthyroidism.

The CDR3 has the sequence CASSIRVGQPQHF. The bases are TGTGCCAGTAGTATAAGGGTTGGACAGCCCCAGCATTTT. The rearrangement combines TRBV19 with TRBJ1-5; there is no confident call for the D gene. CDR1 and CDR2 are read off the germline V gene (reference sequence) as LNHDA and SQIVND. The V and J ends are trimmed by 2 bases and 7 bases, leaving 9 bases between them. There are 13 amino acids in the CDR3, from cysteine to phenylalanine inclusive. Here the CDR3 DNA is all that survives: 39 bases in frame from base 1.